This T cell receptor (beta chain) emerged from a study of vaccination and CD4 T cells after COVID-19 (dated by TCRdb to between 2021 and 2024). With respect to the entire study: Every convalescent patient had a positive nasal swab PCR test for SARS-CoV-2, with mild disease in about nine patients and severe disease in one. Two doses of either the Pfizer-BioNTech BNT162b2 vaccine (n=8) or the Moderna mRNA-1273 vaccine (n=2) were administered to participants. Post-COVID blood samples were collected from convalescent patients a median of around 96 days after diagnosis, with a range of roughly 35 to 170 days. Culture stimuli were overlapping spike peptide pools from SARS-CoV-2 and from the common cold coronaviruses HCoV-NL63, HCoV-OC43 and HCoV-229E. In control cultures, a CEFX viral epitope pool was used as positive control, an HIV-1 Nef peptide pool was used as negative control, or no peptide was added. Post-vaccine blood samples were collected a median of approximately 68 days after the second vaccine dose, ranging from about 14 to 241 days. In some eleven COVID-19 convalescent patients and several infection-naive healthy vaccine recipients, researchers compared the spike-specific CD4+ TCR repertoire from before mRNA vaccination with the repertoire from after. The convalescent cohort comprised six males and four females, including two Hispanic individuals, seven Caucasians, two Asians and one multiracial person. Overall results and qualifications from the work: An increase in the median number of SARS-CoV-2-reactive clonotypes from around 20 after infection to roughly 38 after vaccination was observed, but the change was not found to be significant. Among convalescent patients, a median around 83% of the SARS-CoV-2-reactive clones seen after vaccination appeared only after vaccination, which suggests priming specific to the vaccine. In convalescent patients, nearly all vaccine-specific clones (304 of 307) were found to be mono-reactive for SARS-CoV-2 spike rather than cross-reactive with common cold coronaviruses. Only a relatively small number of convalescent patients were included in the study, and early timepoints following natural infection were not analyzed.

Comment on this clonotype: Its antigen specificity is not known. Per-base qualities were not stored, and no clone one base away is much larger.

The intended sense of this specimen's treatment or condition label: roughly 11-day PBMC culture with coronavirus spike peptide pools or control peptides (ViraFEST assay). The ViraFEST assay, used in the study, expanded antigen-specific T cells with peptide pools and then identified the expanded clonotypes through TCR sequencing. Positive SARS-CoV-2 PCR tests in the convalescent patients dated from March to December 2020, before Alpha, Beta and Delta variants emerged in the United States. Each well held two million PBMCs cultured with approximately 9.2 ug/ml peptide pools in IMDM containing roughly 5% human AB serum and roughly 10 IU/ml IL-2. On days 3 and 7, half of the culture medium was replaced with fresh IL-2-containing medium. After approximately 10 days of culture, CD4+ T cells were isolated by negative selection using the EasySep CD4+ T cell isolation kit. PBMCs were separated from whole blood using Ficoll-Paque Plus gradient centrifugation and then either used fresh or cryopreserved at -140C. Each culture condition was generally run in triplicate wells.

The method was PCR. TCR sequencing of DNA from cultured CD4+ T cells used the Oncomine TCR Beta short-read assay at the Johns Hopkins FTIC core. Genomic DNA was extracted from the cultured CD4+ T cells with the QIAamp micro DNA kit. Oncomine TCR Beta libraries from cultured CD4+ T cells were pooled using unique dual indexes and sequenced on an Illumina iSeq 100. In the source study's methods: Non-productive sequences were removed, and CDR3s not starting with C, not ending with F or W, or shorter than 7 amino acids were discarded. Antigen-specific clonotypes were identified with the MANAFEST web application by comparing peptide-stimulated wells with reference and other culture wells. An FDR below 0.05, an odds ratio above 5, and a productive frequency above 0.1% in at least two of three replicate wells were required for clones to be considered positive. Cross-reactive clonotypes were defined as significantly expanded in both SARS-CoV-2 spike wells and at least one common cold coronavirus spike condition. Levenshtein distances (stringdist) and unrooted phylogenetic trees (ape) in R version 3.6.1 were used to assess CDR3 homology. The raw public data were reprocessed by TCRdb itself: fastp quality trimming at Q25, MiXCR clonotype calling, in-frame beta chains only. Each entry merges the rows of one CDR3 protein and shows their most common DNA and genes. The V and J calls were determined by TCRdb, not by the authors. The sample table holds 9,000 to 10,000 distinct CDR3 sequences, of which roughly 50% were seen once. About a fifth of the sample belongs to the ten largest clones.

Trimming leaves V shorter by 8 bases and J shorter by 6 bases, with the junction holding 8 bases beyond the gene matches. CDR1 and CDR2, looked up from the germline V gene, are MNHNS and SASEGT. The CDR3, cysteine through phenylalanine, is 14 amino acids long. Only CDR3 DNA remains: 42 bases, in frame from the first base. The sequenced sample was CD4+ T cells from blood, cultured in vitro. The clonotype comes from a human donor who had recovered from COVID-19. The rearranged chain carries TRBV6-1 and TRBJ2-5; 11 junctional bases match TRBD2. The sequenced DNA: TGTGCCAGCGGTATAGCGGGAGGGGAACAGACCCAGTACTTC. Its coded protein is CASGIAGGEQTQYF.